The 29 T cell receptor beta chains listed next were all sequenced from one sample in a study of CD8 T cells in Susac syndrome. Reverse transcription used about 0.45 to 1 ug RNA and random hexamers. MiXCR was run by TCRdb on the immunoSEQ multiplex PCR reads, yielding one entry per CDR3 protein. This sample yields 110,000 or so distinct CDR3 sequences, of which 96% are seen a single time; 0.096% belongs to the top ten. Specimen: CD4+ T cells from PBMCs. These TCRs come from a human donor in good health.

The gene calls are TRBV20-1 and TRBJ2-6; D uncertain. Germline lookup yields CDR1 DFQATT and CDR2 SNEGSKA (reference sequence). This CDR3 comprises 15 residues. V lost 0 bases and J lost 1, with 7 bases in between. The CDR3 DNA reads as TGCAGTGCTAGAGATCTGACTTCTGGGGCCAACGTCCTGACTTTC. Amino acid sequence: CSARDLTSGANVLTF.

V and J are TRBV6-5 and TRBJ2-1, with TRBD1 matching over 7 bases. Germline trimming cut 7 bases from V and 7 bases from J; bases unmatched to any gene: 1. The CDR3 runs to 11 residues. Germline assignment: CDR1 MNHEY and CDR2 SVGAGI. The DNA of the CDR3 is TGTGCCAGCACCAGGGGGAATGAGCAGTTCTTC. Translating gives CASTRGNEQFF.

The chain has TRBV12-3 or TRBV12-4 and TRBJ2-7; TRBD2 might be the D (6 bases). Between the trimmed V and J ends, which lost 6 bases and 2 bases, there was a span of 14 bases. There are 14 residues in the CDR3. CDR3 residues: CASRKVGGAYEQYF. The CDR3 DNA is TGTGCCAGCAGGAAAGTGGGGGGTGCCTACGAGCAGTACTTC.

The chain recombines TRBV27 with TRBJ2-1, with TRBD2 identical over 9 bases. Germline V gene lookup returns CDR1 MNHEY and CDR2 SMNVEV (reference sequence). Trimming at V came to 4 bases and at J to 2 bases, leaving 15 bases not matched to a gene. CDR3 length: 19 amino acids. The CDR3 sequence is CASSSLRAGGPSAYNEQFF. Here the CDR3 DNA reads TGTGCCAGCAGTTCCCTCCGGGCGGGGGGGCCCTCTGCCTACAATGAGCAGTTCTTC.

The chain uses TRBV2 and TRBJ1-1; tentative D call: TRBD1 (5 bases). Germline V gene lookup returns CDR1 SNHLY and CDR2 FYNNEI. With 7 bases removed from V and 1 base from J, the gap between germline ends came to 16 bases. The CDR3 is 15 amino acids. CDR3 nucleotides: TGTGCCAGCACGGTGCTTGGGGCCAGGAACACTGAAGCTTTCTTT. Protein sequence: CASTVLGARNTEAFF.

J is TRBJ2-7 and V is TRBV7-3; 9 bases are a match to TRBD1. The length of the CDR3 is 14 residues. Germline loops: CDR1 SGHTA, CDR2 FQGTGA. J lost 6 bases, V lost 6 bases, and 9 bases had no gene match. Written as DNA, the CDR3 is TGTGCCAGCAGGAGACAGGGGGAGTTTGGCGAGCAGTACTTC. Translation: CASRRQGEFGEQYF.

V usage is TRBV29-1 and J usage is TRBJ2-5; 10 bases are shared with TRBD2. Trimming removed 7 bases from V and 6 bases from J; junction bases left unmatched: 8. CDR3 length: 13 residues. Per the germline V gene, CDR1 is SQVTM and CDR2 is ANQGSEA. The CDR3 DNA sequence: TGCAGCGCGAGGGGACTAGCGCTGAAGACCCAGTACTTC. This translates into CSARGLALKTQYF.

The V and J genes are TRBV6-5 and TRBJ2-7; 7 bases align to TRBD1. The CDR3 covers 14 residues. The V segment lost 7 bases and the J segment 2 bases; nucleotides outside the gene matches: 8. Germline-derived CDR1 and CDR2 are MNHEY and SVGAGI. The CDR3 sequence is CASIDRASPYEQYF. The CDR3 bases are TGTGCCAGCATTGACAGGGCCTCTCCCTACGAGCAGTACTTC.

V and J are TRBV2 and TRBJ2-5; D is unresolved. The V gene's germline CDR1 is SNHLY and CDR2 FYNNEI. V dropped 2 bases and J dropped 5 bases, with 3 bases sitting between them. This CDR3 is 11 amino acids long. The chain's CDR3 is CASSERETQYF. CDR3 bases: TGTGCCAGCAGTGAACGGGAGACCCAGTACTTC.

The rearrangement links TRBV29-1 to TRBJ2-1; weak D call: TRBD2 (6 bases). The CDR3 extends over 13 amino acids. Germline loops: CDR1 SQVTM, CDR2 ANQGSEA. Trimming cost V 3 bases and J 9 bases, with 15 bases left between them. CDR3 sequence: CSVEALATGEQFF. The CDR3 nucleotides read TGCAGCGTTGAGGCTCTAGCGACCGGTGAGCAGTTCTTC.

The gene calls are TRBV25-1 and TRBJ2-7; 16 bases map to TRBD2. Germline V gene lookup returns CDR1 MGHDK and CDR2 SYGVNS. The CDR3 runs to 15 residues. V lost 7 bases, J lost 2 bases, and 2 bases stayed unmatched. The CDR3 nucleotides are TGTGCCAGCAAGGGACTAGCGGGGGGGACCTACGAGCAGTACTTC. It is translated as CASKGLAGGTYEQYF.

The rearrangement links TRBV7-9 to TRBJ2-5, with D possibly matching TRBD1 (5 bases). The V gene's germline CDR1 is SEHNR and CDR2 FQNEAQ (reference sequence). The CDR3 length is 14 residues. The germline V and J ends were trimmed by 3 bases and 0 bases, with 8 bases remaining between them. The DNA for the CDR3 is TGTGCCAGCAGCTTTCTGACAGACCAAGAGACCCAGTACTTC. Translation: CASSFLTDQETQYF.

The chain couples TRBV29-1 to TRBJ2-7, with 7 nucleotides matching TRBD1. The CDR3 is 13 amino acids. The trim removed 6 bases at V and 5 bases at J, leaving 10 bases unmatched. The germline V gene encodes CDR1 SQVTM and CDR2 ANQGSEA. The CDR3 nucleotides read TGCAGCGTGAAAAGGGACAGTACAGACGAGCAGTACTTC. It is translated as CSVKRDSTDEQYF.

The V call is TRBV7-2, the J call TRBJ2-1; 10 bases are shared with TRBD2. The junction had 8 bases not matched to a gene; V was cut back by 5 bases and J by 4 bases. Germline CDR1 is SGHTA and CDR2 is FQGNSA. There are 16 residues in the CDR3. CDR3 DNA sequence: TGTGCCAGCAGCATAAAAGCGGGAGGGCCGTACAATGAGCAGTTCTTC. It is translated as CASSIKAGGPYNEQFF.

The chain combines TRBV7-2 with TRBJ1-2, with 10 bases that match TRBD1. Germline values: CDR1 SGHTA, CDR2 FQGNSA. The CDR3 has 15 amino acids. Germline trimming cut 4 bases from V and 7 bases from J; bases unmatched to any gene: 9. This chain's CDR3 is CASSSRGQGVGGYTF. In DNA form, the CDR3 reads TGTGCCAGCAGCTCCAGAGGACAGGGGGTGGGTGGCTACACCTTC.

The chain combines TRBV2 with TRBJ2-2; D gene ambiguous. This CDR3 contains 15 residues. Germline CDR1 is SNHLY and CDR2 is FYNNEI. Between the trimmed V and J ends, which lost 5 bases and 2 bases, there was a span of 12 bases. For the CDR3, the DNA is TGTGCCAGCAGTCTCTCTCAGAGAAACACCGGGGAGCTGTTTTTT. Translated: CASSLSQRNTGELFF. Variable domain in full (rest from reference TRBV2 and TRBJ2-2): EPEVTQTPSHQVTQMGQEVILRCVPISNHLYFYWYRQILGQKVEFLVSFYNNEISEKSEIFDDQFSVERPDGSNFTLKIRSTKLEDSAMYFCASSLSQRNTGELFFGEGSRLTVL.

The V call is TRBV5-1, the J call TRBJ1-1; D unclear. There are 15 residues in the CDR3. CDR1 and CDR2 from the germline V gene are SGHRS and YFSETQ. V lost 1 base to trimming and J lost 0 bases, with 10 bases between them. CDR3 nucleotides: TGCGCCAGCAGCTTGTTGGACCGGCTGAACACTGAAGCTTTCTTT. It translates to CASSLLDRLNTEAFF.

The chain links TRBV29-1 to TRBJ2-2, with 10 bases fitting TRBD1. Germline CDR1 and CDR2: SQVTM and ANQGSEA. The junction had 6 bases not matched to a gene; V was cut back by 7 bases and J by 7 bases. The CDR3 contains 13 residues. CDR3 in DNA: TGCAGCGGGGGGACAGGGGATGTCGGGGAGCTGTTTTTT. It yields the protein CSGGTGDVGELFF.

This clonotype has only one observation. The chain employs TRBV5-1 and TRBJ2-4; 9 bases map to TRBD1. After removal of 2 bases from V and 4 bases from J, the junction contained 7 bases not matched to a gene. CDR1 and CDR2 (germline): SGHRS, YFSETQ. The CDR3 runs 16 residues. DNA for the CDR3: TGCGCCAGCAGCTTCCGGGACAGGGAGTCAAAAAACATTCAGTACTTC. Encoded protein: CASSFRDRESKNIQYF.

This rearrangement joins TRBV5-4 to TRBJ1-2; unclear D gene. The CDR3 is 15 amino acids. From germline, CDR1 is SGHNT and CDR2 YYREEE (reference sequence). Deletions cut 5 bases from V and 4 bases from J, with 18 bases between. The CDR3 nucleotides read TGTGCCAGCAGTTCGTATCTGACTAGCGGCTATGGCTACACCTTC. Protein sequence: CASSSYLTSGYGYTF.

CDR3 loop: CASSSPGLARTGELFF. In DNA form, the CDR3 reads TGTGCCAGCAGCAGCCCGGGACTAGCAAGGACCGGGGAGCTGTTTTTT. The V call is TRBV28, the J call TRBJ2-2; 9 nucleotides align to TRBD2. The J segment lost 5 bases and the V segment lost 6 bases, leaving 10 bases of the junction unmatched. This CDR3 is 16 amino acids long. Germline lookup yields CDR1 MDHEN and CDR2 SYDVKM.

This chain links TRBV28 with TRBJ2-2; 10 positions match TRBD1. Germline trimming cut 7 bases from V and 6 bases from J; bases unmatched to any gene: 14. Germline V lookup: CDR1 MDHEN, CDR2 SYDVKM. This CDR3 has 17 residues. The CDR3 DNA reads TGTGCCAGCATGTTTTGGGAGGTCGGACAGGGGGCCGGGGAGCTGTTTTTT. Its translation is CASMFWEVGQGAGELFF.

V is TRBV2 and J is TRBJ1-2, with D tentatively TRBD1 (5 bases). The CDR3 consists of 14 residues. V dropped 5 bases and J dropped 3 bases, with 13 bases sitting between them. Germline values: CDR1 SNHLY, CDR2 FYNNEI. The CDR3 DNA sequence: TGTGCCAGCAGTCGGAGCAGGGAGGACTATGGCTACACCTTC. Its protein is CASSRSREDYGYTF.

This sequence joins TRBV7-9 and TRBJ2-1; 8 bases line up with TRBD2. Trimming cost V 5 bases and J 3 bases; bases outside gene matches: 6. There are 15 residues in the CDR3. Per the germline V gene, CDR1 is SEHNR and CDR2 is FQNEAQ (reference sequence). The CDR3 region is CASSLTSDNYNEQFF. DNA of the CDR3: TGTGCCAGCAGCCTGACTAGCGACAACTACAATGAGCAGTTCTTC.

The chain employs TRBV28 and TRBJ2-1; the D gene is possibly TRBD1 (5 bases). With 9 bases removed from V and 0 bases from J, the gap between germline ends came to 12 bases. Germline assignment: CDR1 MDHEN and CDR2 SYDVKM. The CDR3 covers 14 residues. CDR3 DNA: TGTGCCAGTTCGGCAGGACACTCCTACAATGAGCAGTTCTTC. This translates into CASSAGHSYNEQFF.

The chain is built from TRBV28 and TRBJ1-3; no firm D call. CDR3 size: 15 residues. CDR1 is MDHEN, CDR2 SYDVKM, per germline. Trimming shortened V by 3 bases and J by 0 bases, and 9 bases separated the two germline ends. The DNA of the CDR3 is TGTGCCAGCAGTTTCCAGGCAACCTCTGGAAACACCATATATTTT. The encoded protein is CASSFQATSGNTIYF.

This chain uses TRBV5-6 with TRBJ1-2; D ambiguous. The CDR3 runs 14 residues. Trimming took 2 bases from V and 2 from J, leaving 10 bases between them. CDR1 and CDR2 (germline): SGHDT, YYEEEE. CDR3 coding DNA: TGTGCCAGCAGCTTCGGCAAGACGAACTATGGCTACACCTTC. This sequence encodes CASSFGKTNYGYTF.

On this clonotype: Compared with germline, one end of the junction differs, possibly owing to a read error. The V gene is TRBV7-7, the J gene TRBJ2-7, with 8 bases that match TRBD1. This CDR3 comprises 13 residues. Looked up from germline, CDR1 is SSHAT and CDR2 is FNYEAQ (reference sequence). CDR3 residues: CASSPDRAREQYF. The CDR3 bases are TGTGCTAGCAGCCCGGACAGGGCGCGGGAGCAGTACTTC.

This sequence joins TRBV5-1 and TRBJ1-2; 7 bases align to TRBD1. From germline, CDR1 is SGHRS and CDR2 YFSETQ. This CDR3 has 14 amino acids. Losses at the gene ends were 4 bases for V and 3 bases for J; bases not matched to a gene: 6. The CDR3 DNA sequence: TGCGCCAGCAGCGAGTGGACAGGCGACTATGGCTACACCTTC. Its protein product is CASSEWTGDYGYTF. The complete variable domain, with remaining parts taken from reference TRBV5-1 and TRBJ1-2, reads KAGVTQTPRYLIKTRGQQVTLSCSPISGHRSVSWYQQTPGQGLQFLFEYFSETQRNKGNFPGRFSGRQFSNSRSEMNVSTLELGDSALYLCASSEWTGDYGYTFGSGTRLTVV.